This T cell receptor beta chain was found in a study of T cell changes during pregnancy in multiple sclerosis. V was clipped by 5 bases and J by 4 bases; unmatched bases: 3. The CDR3 loop spans 13 amino acids. Germline lookup yields CDR1 GTSNPN and CDR2 SVGIG (reference sequence). Data came from immunoSEQ multiplex PCR; TCRdb stores just in-frame clones and leaves some out. In the table there are some 90,000 clones, roughly 90% of which are singletons. Material: peripheral blood, obtained in the first trimester of pregnancy. This receptor was taken from a female donor with multiple sclerosis, enrolled in a pregnancy study. This chain connects TRBV30 to TRBJ2-1, with 9 nucleotides matching TRBD2. The CDR3 DNA follows: TGTGCCTGGTTAGCGGGAGCGTACAATGAGCAGTTCTTC. Amino acids: CAWLAGAYNEQFF.